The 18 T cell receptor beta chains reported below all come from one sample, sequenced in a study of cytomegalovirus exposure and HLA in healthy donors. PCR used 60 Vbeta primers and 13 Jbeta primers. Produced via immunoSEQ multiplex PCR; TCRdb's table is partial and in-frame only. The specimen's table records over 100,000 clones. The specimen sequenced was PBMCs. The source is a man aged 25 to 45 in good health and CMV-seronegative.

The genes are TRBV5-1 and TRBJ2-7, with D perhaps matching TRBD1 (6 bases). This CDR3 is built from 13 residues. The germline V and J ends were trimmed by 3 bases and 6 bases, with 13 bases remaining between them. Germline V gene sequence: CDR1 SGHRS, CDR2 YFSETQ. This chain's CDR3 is CASSSRTEGEQYF. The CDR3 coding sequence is TGCGCCAGCAGCTCGCGGACAGAGGGCGAGCAGTACTTC.

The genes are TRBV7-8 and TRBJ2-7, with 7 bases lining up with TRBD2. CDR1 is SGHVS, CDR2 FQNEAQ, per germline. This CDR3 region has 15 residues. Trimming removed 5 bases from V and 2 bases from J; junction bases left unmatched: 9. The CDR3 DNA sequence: TGTGCCAGCAGCCCCCGTGGAGCGGGGACCTACGAGCAGTACTTC. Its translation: CASSPRGAGTYEQYF.

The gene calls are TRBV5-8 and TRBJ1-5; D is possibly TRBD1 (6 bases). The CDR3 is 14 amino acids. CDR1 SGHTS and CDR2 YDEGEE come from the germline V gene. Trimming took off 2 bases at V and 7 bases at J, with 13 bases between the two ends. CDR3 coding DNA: TGTGCCAGCAGCTTCAGGGGACGGGGCCAGCCCCAGCATTTT. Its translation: CASSFRGRGQPQHF.

The CDR3 reads CASSVAGQGVGTEAFF. The CDR3 DNA sequence: TGTGCCAGCAGCGTAGCCGGACAGGGTGTAGGCACTGAAGCTTTCTTT. The chain has TRBV9 and TRBJ1-1, with 8 bases that match TRBD1. The V and J ends lost 0 bases and 4 bases, in that order; junction bases with no gene match: 8. The germline V gene has CDR1 SGDLS and CDR2 YYNGEE. The CDR3 is made up of 16 amino acids.

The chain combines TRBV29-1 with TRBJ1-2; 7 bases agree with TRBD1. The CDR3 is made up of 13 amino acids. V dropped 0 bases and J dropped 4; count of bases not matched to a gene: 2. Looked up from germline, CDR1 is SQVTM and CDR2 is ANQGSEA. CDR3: CSVEDAGGYGYTF. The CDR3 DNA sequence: TGCAGCGTTGAAGATGCAGGGGGCTATGGCTACACCTTC.

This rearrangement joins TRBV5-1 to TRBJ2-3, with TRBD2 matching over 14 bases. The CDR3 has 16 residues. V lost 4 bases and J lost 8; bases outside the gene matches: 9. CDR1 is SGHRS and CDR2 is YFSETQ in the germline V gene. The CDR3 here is CASSPTSGGAIGTQYF. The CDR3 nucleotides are TGCGCCAGCAGCCCGACTAGCGGGGGGGCCATCGGTACGCAGTATTTT.

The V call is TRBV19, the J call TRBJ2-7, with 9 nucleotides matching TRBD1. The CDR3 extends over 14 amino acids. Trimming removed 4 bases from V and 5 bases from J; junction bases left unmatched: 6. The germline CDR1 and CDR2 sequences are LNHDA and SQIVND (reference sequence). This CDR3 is CASSTGTGNHEQYF. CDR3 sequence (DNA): TGTGCCAGTAGTACTGGGACAGGGAACCACGAGCAGTACTTC.

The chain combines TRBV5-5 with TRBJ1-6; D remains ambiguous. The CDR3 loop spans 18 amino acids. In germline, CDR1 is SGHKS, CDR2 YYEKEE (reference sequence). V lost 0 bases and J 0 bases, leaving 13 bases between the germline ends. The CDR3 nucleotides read TGTGCCAGCAGCTTGGGGGCGGCGGGAAGCTCCTATAATTCACCCCTCCACTTT. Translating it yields CASSLGAAGSSYNSPLHF.

The CDR3: CASSSLILQYF. The CDR3 DNA sequence: TGTGCCAGCAGTTCCCTAATCCTTCAGTATTTT. The chain employs TRBV6-6 and TRBJ2-3; D unclear. CDR1 and CDR2 (germline): MNHNY, SVGAGI (reference sequence). Trimming removed 4 bases from V and 12 bases from J, with 11 bases in between. There are 11 residues in the CDR3.

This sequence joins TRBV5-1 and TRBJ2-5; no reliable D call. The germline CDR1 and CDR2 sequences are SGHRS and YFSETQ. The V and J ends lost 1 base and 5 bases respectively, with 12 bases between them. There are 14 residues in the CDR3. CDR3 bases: TGCGCCAGCAGCTTGCGAAATCCAGGCGAGACCCAGTACTTC. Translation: CASSLRNPGETQYF. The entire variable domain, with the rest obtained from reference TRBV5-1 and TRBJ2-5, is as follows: KAGVTQTPRYLIKTRGQQVTLSCSPISGHRSVSWYQQTPGQGLQFLFEYFSETQRNKGNFPGRFSGRQFSNSRSEMNVSTLELGDSALYLCASSLRNPGETQYFGPGTRLLVL.

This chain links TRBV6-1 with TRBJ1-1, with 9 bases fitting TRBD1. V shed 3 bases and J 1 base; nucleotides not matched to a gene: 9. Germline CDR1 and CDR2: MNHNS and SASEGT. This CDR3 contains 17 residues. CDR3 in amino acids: CASSDGTGHDKNTEAFF. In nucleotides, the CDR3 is TGTGCCAGCAGTGATGGGACAGGGCATGATAAGAACACTGAAGCTTTCTTT.

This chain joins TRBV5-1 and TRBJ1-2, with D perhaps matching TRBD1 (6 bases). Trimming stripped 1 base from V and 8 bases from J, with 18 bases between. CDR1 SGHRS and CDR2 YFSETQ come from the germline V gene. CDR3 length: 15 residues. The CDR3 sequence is CASSLQGQDLTGYTF. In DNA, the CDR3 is TGCGCCAGCAGCTTGCAGGGACAAGATCTGACAGGCTACACCTTC.

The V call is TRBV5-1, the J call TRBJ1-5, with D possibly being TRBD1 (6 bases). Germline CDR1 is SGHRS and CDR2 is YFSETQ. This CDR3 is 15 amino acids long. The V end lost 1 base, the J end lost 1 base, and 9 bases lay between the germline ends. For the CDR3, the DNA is TGCGCCAGCAGCTTGCAGGGGTTAAGCAATCAGCCCCAGCATTTT. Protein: CASSLQGLSNQPQHF.

The CDR3 spells CSVEQGQYQETQYF. The CDR3 nucleotides read TGCAGCGTTGAACAGGGACAGTACCAAGAGACCCAGTACTTC. The chain carries TRBV29-1 and TRBJ2-5; 7 bases agree with TRBD1. V lost 2 bases to trimming and J lost 0 bases; unmatched junction nucleotides: 3. CDR3 length: 14 residues. Germline CDR1 is SQVTM and CDR2 is ANQGSEA.

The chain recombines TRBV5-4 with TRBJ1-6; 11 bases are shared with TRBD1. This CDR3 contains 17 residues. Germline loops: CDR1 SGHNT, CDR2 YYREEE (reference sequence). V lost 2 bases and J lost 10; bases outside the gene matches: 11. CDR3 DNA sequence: TGTGCCAGCAGCTTAAAATACTCCGGGACAGGGGGATCACCCCTCCACTTT. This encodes CASSLKYSGTGGSPLHF.

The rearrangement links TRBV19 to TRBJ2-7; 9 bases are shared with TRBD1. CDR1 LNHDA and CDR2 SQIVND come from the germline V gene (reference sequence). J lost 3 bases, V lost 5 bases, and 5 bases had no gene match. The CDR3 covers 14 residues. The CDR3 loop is CASSHRDRDYEQYF. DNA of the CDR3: TGTGCCAGTAGTCACCGGGACAGGGACTACGAGCAGTACTTC.

The CDR3 is CASSVAGAYEQYF. DNA of the CDR3: TGTGCCAGCAGTGTTGCGGGGGCCTACGAGCAGTACTTC. V usage is TRBV2 and J usage is TRBJ2-7, with TRBD2 matching over 7 bases. The J segment lost 2 bases and the V segment lost 4 bases, leaving 2 bases of the junction unmatched. The CDR3 runs to 13 residues. Per the germline V gene, CDR1 is SNHLY and CDR2 is FYNNEI.

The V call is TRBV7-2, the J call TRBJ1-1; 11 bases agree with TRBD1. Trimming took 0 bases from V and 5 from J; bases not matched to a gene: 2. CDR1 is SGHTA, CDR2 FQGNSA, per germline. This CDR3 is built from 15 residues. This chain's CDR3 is CASSLAGTGGTEAFF. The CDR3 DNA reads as TGTGCCAGCAGCTTAGCGGGGACAGGGGGGACTGAAGCTTTCTTT. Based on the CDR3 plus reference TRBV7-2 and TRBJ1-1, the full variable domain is GAGVSQSPSNKVTEKGKDVELRCDPISGHTALYWYRQSLGQGLEFLIYFQGNSAPDKSGLPSDRFSAERTGGSVSTLTIQRTQQEDSAVYLCASSLAGTGGTEAFFGQGTRLTVV.